This TCR beta chain was recovered during a study of CD4 T cells in relation to SARS-CoV-2 and coronaviruses. About the research overall: Negative control cultures got HIV-1 Nef peptides or no peptide. Crossreactive spike epitopes shared across donors were mapped to their HLA restriction. Broader study findings: This crossreactivity analysis covered spike protein alone, no other viral proteins.

The repertoire was sequenced with immunoSEQ multiplex PCR; TCRdb's copy has only in-frame clones and lacks some. Of around 20,000 clones detected, around 78% appear once; the ten largest clones hold 15% to 20%. Before the COVID-19 pandemic, during about 2011-2019, CD4+ T cells were taken from unexposed donors. The cells were cultured for about ten days before CD4+ T cells were isolated. About this clone itself: Antigen specificity is unknown.

Germline assignment: CDR1 LGHDT and CDR2 YNNKEL (reference sequence). This CDR3 region has 16 residues. The V end was cut by 2 bases, the J end by 3 bases, with 13 bases between. The chain employs TRBV3-1 (or the pseudogene TRBV3-2) and TRBJ1-4; unclear D gene. The sample consisted of CD4+ T cells from PBMCs, cultured in vitro. The TCR comes from a human donor in good health. CDR3 protein: CASSQKPTGSNEKLFF. Here the CDR3 DNA reads TGTGCCAGCAGCCAAAAACCGACGGGTTCTAATGAAAAACTGTTTTTT.